The sequence of this T cell receptor beta chain was determined in a study of control samples from healthy donors and cancer patients. The assay was immunoSEQ multiplex PCR, and TCRdb's table has in-frame clones only and misses some. The table includes about 120,000 clones, about 83% detected once. This CDR3 comprises 12 residues. Trimming stripped 4 bases from V and 6 bases from J, with 10 bases between. Germline V gene data show CDR1 as SGDLS and CDR2 as YYNGEE. The V and J genes are TRBV9 and TRBJ1-1; D remains unclear. This receptor was obtained from a young man in good health. Sequenced sample: blood. The CDR3 coding sequence is TGTGCCAGCAGCCCTTGGACCGCTGAAGCTTTCTTT. The encoded protein is CASSPWTAEAFF.